The clone carrying this TCR beta chain has just one count. The data derive from a study of blood T cell repertoires in COVID-19. This CDR3 contains 17 residues. The V end lost 3 bases, the J end lost 7 bases, and 24 bases lay between the germline ends. Germline CDR1 and CDR2: MNHNS and SASEGT. Two negative PCRs, clearance, or symptom resolution characterized the recovered Cohort 3 donors. Using immunoSEQ multiplex PCR, the repertoire was profiled, and TCRdb retains in-frame clones only, with some absent. The sample lists 150,000 to 200,000 clones; 75% to 85% were seen once. The rearrangement links TRBV6-1 to TRBJ1-2; D might be TRBD1 (5 bases). The sample consisted of PBMCs or T cells enriched from blood (not recorded which). This receptor was taken from a middle-aged man who had recovered from COVID-19. CDR3 in DNA: TGTGCCAGCAGTGAGTGGAGGGGAGGTGTAAGGTTTCCTGGCTACACCTTC. This codes for CASSEWRGGVRFPGYTF.